This TCR beta chain was recorded in a study of OX40 agonist ivuxolimab in advanced cancers. This clone has a handful of counts. Looked up from germline, CDR1 is SGHNT and CDR2 is YYREEE (reference sequence). Trimming took 4 bases from V and 4 from J; bases not matched to a gene: 4. This CDR3 has 14 amino acids. This table comes from immunoSEQ multiplex PCR, and its TCRdb copy is limited to in-frame clones, with some not included. The sample records 55,000 to 75,000 clones, about 86% being singletons. Sequencing used CD4+ or CD8+ T cells sorted from blood, obtained in a trial of the OX40 agonist ivuxolimab. The TCR comes from an adult with an advanced solid tumor such as melanoma, head and neck, liver or kidney cancer. The chain combines TRBV5-4 with TRBJ2-5, with 10 bases fitting TRBD2. The CDR3 sequence: CASSEAGGRETQYF. As DNA, the CDR3 is TGTGCCAGCAGCGAAGCGGGGGGGCGAGAGACCCAGTACTTC.